The entry below gives a single T cell receptor beta chain sequence along with its context. Its antigen is as yet unknown. The data are from a study of somatic mutations in cytotoxic T cells in rheumatoid arthritis. Generated by immunoSEQ multiplex PCR, the TCRdb table keeps only in-frame clones and is missing some. The sample yields approximately 9,400 clones, 70% to 90% seen once. Study results and limitations: The clonality of CD8+ T cells was not significantly different between rheumatoid arthritis patients and age-matched healthy controls. The antigen targets of the expanded CD8+ clones lacked identification.

Each population, CD4+ and CD8+ cells, was isolated by positive magnetic bead selection and checked for purity by flow cytometry. The length of the CDR3 is 15 residues. The V segment lost 2 bases and the J segment 5 bases; nucleotides outside the gene matches: 5. CDR1 and CDR2 from the germline V gene are SGHNT and YYREEE (reference sequence). The sample comprised CD4+ T cells sorted from blood. The chain combines TRBV5-4 with TRBJ2-7, with 12 bases aligning to TRBD1. The clonotype was recovered from a woman aged 18-29 years with rheumatoid arthritis. CDR3 protein: CASSFPGTGGHEQYF. In nucleotides, the CDR3 is TGTGCCAGCAGCTTCCCCGGGACAGGGGGCCACGAGCAGTACTTC.